This T cell receptor beta chain was found in a study of blood T cell repertoires in COVID-19. Study details: PBMCs, B-cell-depleted T cells, or T cells provided the cDNA or gDNA that made up the material.

This table comes from immunoSEQ multiplex PCR, and its TCRdb copy is limited to in-frame clones, with some not included. The sample has over 55,000 clones, 82% seen once. This TCR derives from a woman in her fifties or sixties with acute or convalescent COVID-19. The sample consisted of peripheral blood.

CDR3 DNA sequence: TGTGCCAGCAGCTTAGAGAAGACAGTCACCGGGGAGCTGTTTTTT. Its protein product is CASSLEKTVTGELFF. The chain combines TRBV7-9 with TRBJ2-2, with D possibly matching TRBD1 (5 bases). The CDR3 spans 15 residues. Per germline, CDR1 SEHNR and CDR2 FQNEAQ (reference sequence). Trimming took 1 base from V and 4 from J, leaving 10 bases between them.